The clone carrying this TCR beta chain was seen a single time. Its antigen is currently unknown. Researchers ran the PCR with 60 Vbeta and 13 Jbeta primers. In the original processing: The authors later counted 65 million to 80 million unique TCR beta chains, some 12 million of them shared. Repertoires were generated with immunoSEQ multiplex PCR, while TCRdb's copy carries only in-frame clones and drops some. That table gives V, J and clone size, and the DNA gave D and trimming. The sample yields 180,000 or so clones, over 60% seen once. This sample is drawn from a study of cytomegalovirus exposure and HLA in healthy donors. About the research overall: Out of about 180 million T cells, an earlier analysis found over 100 million unique TCR beta sequences in total. Overall study results and limits: Immune exposure information available was restricted to CMV serostatus. The authors confirmed in vitro that a few CMV-associated chains were specific for CMV antigens.

Trimming left V 0 bases short and J 2 bases short, with 8 bases between. Germline V gene data show CDR1 as SGHRS and CDR2 as YFSETQ. The CDR3 contains 15 residues. Sequencing was done on a sample of PBMCs. V and J are TRBV5-1 and TRBJ2-2; tentative D call: TRBD1 (6 bases). The source of this sequence is a middle-aged man in good health and CMV-seropositive. The CDR3 sequence: CASSLGGHNTGELFF. The CDR3 nucleotides are TGCGCCAGCAGCTTGGGGGGGCATAACACCGGGGAGCTGTTTTTT.